These 22 T cell receptor beta chains came from one sample sequenced in a study of blood T cell repertoires in COVID-19. TCRdb's copy holds only in-frame clones and misses some; the assay was immunoSEQ multiplex PCR. The sample holds tens of thousands of clones; roughly nine tenths are singletons and the top ten take around 10%. Sequenced input: peripheral blood. Receptors were obtained from an elderly man with acute or convalescent COVID-19.

V and J are TRBV24-1 and TRBJ2-3; D is possibly TRBD1 (6 bases). CDR1 is KGHDR, CDR2 SFDVKD, per germline. Between the trimmed V and J ends, which lost 3 bases and 4 bases, there was a span of 19 bases. The length of the CDR3 is 17 residues. In nucleotides, the CDR3 is TGTGCCACCAGTGATCCCGCTGGGGACAAGACCGCAGATACGCAGTATTTT. This gives the protein CATSDPAGDKTADTQYF.

The rearrangement joins TRBV7-2 to TRBJ2-5; the D is unclear. The length of the CDR3 is 13 residues. The V end lost 2 bases, the J end lost 0 bases, and 4 bases lay between the germline ends. Germline values: CDR1 SGHTA, CDR2 FQGNSA. The CDR3 protein is CASSLPNQETQYF. CDR3 DNA sequence: TGTGCCAGCAGCTTACCCAACCAAGAGACCCAGTACTTC.

The J gene is TRBJ1-2, the V gene TRBV18, with TRBD1 identical over 8 bases. CDR1 is KGHSH, CDR2 LQKENI, per germline. The CDR3 sequence is 16 residues long. The J segment lost 5 bases and the V segment lost 3 bases, leaving 11 bases of the junction unmatched. Here the CDR3 reads CASSPRVTGDRYGYTF. The CDR3, as DNA: TGTGCCAGCTCACCGAGGGTGACAGGGGATCGATATGGCTACACCTTC.

The CDR3 is CASSYSRAGVNTEAFF. The CDR3, as DNA: TGTGCCAGCAGTTACTCGAGAGCAGGGGTGAACACTGAAGCTTTCTTT. J is TRBJ1-1 and V is TRBV6-5, with a possible D match to TRBD1 (6 bases). From germline, CDR1 is MNHEY and CDR2 SVGAGI. Trimming pared 0 bases from V and 0 bases from J, leaving 11 bases between. The CDR3 consists of 16 residues.

V gene TRBV5-1 combines with J gene TRBJ1-2, with 11 bases lining up with TRBD1. This CDR3 is 15 amino acids long. Germline-derived CDR1 and CDR2 are SGHRS and YFSETQ. J lost 4 bases, V lost 4 bases, and 6 bases had no gene match. The CDR3 here is CASSRGTGGGYGYTF. As DNA, the CDR3 is TGCGCCAGCAGCCGGGGGACAGGGGGTGGCTATGGCTACACCTTC. Looking up the rest from reference TRBV5-1 and TRBJ1-2 gives the full variable domain: KAGVTQTPRYLIKTRGQQVTLSCSPISGHRSVSWYQQTPGQGLQFLFEYFSETQRNKGNFPGRFSGRQFSNSRSEMNVSTLELGDSALYLCASSRGTGGGYGYTFGSGTRLTVV.

The chain links TRBV6-5 to TRBJ1-3, with D tentatively TRBD1 (6 bases). Looked up from germline, CDR1 is MNHEY and CDR2 is SVGAGI. The CDR3 is 14 residues long. Trimming left V 6 bases short and J 0 bases short, with 9 bases between. CDR3 region: CASRGTYSGNTIYF. The CDR3, as DNA: TGTGCCAGCAGGGGGACATACTCTGGAAACACCATATATTTT.

The gene calls are TRBV20-1 and TRBJ2-1; TRBD2 is a possible D gene (5 bases). The V end lost 7 bases, the J end lost 6 bases, and 10 bases lay between the germline ends. Germline-derived CDR1 and CDR2 are DFQATT and SNEGSKA (reference sequence). CDR3 length: 11 amino acids. CDR3 sequence: CSVETINEQFF. The CDR3 nucleotides read TGCAGTGTGGAGACTATCAATGAGCAGTTCTTC.

This CDR3 is CASSARQGAVNGYTF. As DNA, the CDR3 is TGTGCCAGCAGCGCCCGACAGGGGGCGGTCAATGGCTACACCTTC. V gene TRBV9 combines with J gene TRBJ1-2; 10 nucleotides agree with TRBD1. J lost 6 bases, V lost 3 bases, and 8 bases had no gene match. Germline V CDR1 and CDR2: SGDLS, YYNGEE. This CDR3 has 15 amino acids.

The chain couples TRBV20-1 to TRBJ1-1; 7 bases match TRBD1. The V gene end was trimmed by 3 bases and the J gene end by 5 bases; junction bases not matched to a gene: 6. Germline V gene sequence: CDR1 DFQATT, CDR2 SNEGSKA (reference sequence). The CDR3 contains 13 residues. The CDR3, as DNA: TGCAGTGCTAGTTTCAGGGGGAATACTGAAGCTTTCTTT. Translating gives CSASFRGNTEAFF.

The chain has TRBV19 and TRBJ1-1, with D possibly matching TRBD1 (5 bases). CDR1 is LNHDA, CDR2 SQIVND, per germline (reference sequence). The CDR3 length is 14 residues. V lost 3 bases and J 2 bases, leaving 10 bases between the germline ends. The CDR3 region is CASSIRGGNTEAFF. The CDR3 DNA is TGTGCCAGTAGTATTAGGGGTGGTAACACTGAAGCTTTCTTT. Full variable domain (remainder filled in from reference TRBV19 and TRBJ1-1): DGGITQSPKYLFRKEGQNVTLSCEQNLNHDAMYWYRQDPGQGLRLIYYSQIVNDFQKGDIAEGYSVSREKKESFPLTVTSAQKNPTAFYLCASSIRGGNTEAFFGQGTRLTVV.

The rearrangement links TRBV4-1 to TRBJ2-7; 7 bases agree with TRBD2. The junction had 10 bases not matched to a gene; V was cut back by 4 bases and J by 4 bases. This CDR3 contains 15 residues. The germline V gene encodes CDR1 MGHRA and CDR2 YSYEKL. The CDR3 coding sequence is TGCGCCAGCAGCCCTGGGGGGGGGAGGCAGTACGAGCAGTACTTC. This translates into CASSPGGGRQYEQYF.

CDR3 region: CASSLTPGGGGYTF. Written as DNA, the CDR3 is TGCGCCAGCAGCTTGACCCCGGGGGGCGGAGGCTACACCTTC. This chain links TRBV5-1 with TRBJ1-2; tentative D call: TRBD1 (6 bases). CDR1 SGHRS and CDR2 YFSETQ come from the germline V gene. This CDR3 contains 14 residues. Trimming took off 1 base at V and 8 bases at J, with 15 bases between the two ends. Full variable domain (outside the CDR3, taken from reference TRBV5-1 and TRBJ1-2): KAGVTQTPRYLIKTRGQQVTLSCSPISGHRSVSWYQQTPGQGLQFLFEYFSETQRNKGNFPGRFSGRQFSNSRSEMNVSTLELGDSALYLCASSLTPGGGGYTFGSGTRLTVV.

V is TRBV19 and J is TRBJ2-2; 9 bases match TRBD1. This CDR3 has 14 residues. With V trimmed by 7 bases and J by 6 bases, 6 bases remained unmatched. Germline V gene lookup returns CDR1 LNHDA and CDR2 SQIVND (reference sequence). This CDR3 is CASTGTGQAGELFF. The CDR3 coding sequence is TGTGCCAGTACGGGGACAGGGCAAGCCGGGGAGCTGTTTTTT. The full variable domain, in which reference TRBV19 and TRBJ2-2 provide the parts outside the CDR3, is DGGITQSPKYLFRKEGQNVTLSCEQNLNHDAMYWYRQDPGQGLRLIYYSQIVNDFQKGDIAEGYSVSREKKESFPLTVTSAQKNPTAFYLCASTGTGQAGELFFGEGSRLTVL.

The genes are TRBV5-1 and TRBJ2-1; tentative D call: TRBD2 (6 bases). This CDR3 spans 15 amino acids. The V end lost 0 bases, the J end lost 8 bases, and 15 bases lay between the germline ends. Germline lookup yields CDR1 SGHRS and CDR2 YFSETQ. CDR3 sequence: CASSLEGSGWDEQFF. The CDR3, as DNA: TGCGCCAGCAGCTTGGAGGGAAGCGGGTGGGATGAGCAGTTCTTC.

This chain joins TRBV29-1 and TRBJ2-5, with D perhaps TRBD1 (6 bases). Between the trimmed V and J ends, which lost 6 bases and 5 bases, there was a span of 10 bases. Per germline, CDR1 SQVTM and CDR2 ANQGSEA. The CDR3 is made up of 11 amino acids. The CDR3 reads CSVGGRETQYF. DNA for the CDR3: TGCAGCGTAGGGGGTCGCGAGACCCAGTACTTC.

V is TRBV27 and J is TRBJ2-1; 13 bases are shared with TRBD2. The CDR3 runs to 18 residues. Germline V gene data show CDR1 as MNHEY and CDR2 as SMNVEV (reference sequence). J lost 1 base, V lost 5 bases, and 8 bases had no gene match. DNA of the CDR3: TGTGCCAGCAGTCTACGGACTAGCGGGAGTTCATCCTACAATGAGCAGTTCTTC. Translating it yields CASSLRTSGSSSYNEQFF.

The chain has TRBV4-1 and TRBJ1-5, with D perhaps TRBD1 (6 bases). The CDR3 spans 16 residues. Trimming cost V 0 bases and J 5 bases, with 14 bases left between them. Germline V gene data show CDR1 as MGHRA and CDR2 as YSYEKL. CDR3 DNA: TGCGCCAGCAGCCAAGAAGGGGCAGGGGATTATCAGCCCCAGCATTTT. Translation gives CASSQEGAGDYQPQHF.

This chain connects TRBV30 to TRBJ1-1; possible D gene TRBD1, 5 bases. Germline V gene sequence: CDR1 GTSNPN, CDR2 SVGIG (reference sequence). The CDR3 sequence is 15 residues long. V lost 0 bases and J 0 bases, leaving 11 bases between the germline ends. DNA of the CDR3: TGTGCCTGGAGTGTTGCCAGGGTCATGAACACTGAAGCTTTCTTT. Translation gives CAWSVARVMNTEAFF.

The chain joins TRBV5-4 to TRBJ2-2, with 8 bases fitting TRBD2. The CDR3 consists of 16 residues. V gave up 4 bases and J gave up 7 bases; unmatched junction bases: 12. Germline V gene sequence: CDR1 SGHNT, CDR2 YYREEE (reference sequence). The CDR3 coding sequence is TGTGCCAGCAGCCCCCCCGGGACTAGGGATGGCGGGGAGCTGTTTTTT. Translating gives CASSPPGTRDGGELFF.

The J gene is TRBJ1-1, the V gene TRBV9; possibly TRBD1 for D (6 bases). Germline loops: CDR1 SGDLS, CDR2 YYNGEE. The germline V and J ends were trimmed by 4 bases and 5 bases, with 18 bases remaining between them. The CDR3 is made up of 15 amino acids. The CDR3: CASSPGEGGWTEAFF. The CDR3 bases are TGTGCCAGCAGCCCCGGAGAGGGGGGGTGGACTGAAGCTTTCTTT.

The chain links TRBV12-3 or TRBV12-4 to TRBJ1-2; a weak D match, TRBD1 (6 bases). This CDR3 has 13 residues. V lost 6 bases and J 5 bases, leaving 13 bases between the germline ends. The CDR3 loop is CASSRYREYGYTF. The DNA of the CDR3 is TGTGCCAGCAGCCGCTACAGGGAATATGGCTACACCTTC.

V usage is TRBV5-1 and J usage is TRBJ2-1, with 11 bases that match TRBD2. Per germline, CDR1 SGHRS and CDR2 YFSETQ. Trimming removed 5 bases from V and 0 bases from J; junction bases left unmatched: 10. The CDR3 runs to 18 residues. Here the CDR3 reads CASRGASGRPSSYNEQFF. The CDR3 DNA reads as TGCGCCAGCAGAGGGGCTAGCGGGAGGCCAAGCTCCTACAATGAGCAGTTCTTC.